These T cell receptor beta chains were read from a single sample in a study of cytomegalovirus exposure and HLA in healthy donors. Produced via immunoSEQ multiplex PCR; TCRdb's table is partial and in-frame only. The sample yields about 160,000 clones, around four fifths seen once. The sample taken for sequencing was PBMCs. The receptors originated from a female donor in good health and CMV-seronegative. CDR3s include the opening cysteine and the closing phenylalanine or tryptophan. A D gene is named only where the DNA matches it firmly. Rows give clone size only sometimes, using once, few, many, or a class for an expanded clone.

v_call	j_call	d_call	clone_size	cdr3_nt	cdr3_aa
TRBV27	TRBJ1-4	NA	NA	TGTGCCAGCAGTTTATGGCAGGGGCGGGAAAAACTGTTTTTT	CASSLWQGREKLFF
TRBV10-3	TRBJ2-1	TRBD2	NA	TGTGCCATCAGTGAGTCAAGCGGGAGGGCCTTAGGTGAGCAGTTCTTC	CAISESSGRALGEQFF
TRBV5-1	TRBJ1-3	NA	NA	TGCGCCAGCAGCCCGGAGACGCCCGGCTCTGGAAACACCATATATTTT	CASSPETPGSGNTIYF
TRBV19	TRBJ1-5	TRBD1	NA	TGTGCCAGTAGTAGCCGACAGGGTGCTGGTGGGAGCAATCAGCCCCAGCATTTT	CASSSRQGAGGSNQPQHF
TRBV18	TRBJ2-3	NA	NA	TGTGCCAGCTCACCACCGCAGGGCTTCTCAGATACGCAGTATTTT	CASSPPQGFSDTQYF
TRBV10-3	TRBJ2-3	NA	NA	TGTGCCATCAGTGAAACGGGCTTAGCGGACTTCACAGATACGCAGTATTTT	CAISETGLADFTDTQYF
TRBV11-1	TRBJ2-1	TRBD2	NA	TGTGCCAGCAGCGCTATACTAGCGGGGGGCCAGAATGAGCAGTTCTTC	CASSAILAGGQNEQFF
TRBV15	TRBJ2-7	TRBD1	NA	TGTGCCACCAGCAGAACTTTATTTACAGGGGGTGGGGGGGAGCAGTACTTC	CATSRTLFTGGGGEQYF
TRBV30	TRBJ2-1	TRBD2	few	TGTGCCTGGAGTGTACGGGTAGCGGGAGCGGCCTACAATGAGCAGTTCTTC	CAWSVRVAGAAYNEQFF
TRBV15	TRBJ1-3	TRBD1	NA	TGTGCCACCAGCAGAGATTTACAGGGGGCTGGAAACACCATATATTTT	CATSRDLQGAGNTIYF
TRBV2	TRBJ1-1	NA	once	TGTGCCAGCAGTGAAGAGGGAAGCGGCACTGAAGCTTTCTTT	CASSEEGSGTEAFF
TRBV7-9	TRBJ1-1	NA	NA	TGTGCCAGCAGCTTGGCGGCGGGCACTGAAGCTTTCTTT	CASSLAAGTEAFF
TRBV27	TRBJ2-1	TRBD1	NA	TGTGCCAGCAGTGCGAGGGACAGGGGAGACGAGCAGTTCTTC	CASSARDRGDEQFF
TRBV19	TRBJ1-5	NA	NA	TGTGCCAGTAGTATAAATCGGCGGCAGCCCCAGCATTTT	CASSINRRQPQHF
TRBV5-4	TRBJ2-1	NA	NA	TGTGCCAGCAGCTTGCGGAATGAGCAGTTCTTC	CASSLRNEQFF
TRBV30	TRBJ2-7	TRBD1	NA	TGTGCCTGGGAAAGGGACAGCACCTACGAGCAGTACTTC	CAWERDSTYEQYF
TRBV30	TRBJ1-1	TRBD1	NA	TGTGCCTGGGGTCCCCCGGGACAGCCGAACACTGAAGCTTTCTTT	CAWGPPGQPNTEAFF
TRBV7-3	TRBJ1-1	TRBD1	NA	TGTGCCAGCAGTCCAGGGGGCTACACTGAAGCTTTCTTT	CASSPGGYTEAFF
TRBV7-9	TRBJ2-7	TRBD2	NA	TGTTCCAGCAGCCCCTTTAGCGGGAGGGCCCTCTACGAGCAGTACTTC	CSSSPFSGRALYEQYF
TRBV6-5	TRBJ2-7	TRBD1	NA	TGTGCCAGCAGTTACGACAGGGGCTACGAGCAGTACTTC	CASSYDRGYEQYF
TRBV7-2	TRBJ2-2	NA	once	TGTGCCAGTACGTTACTTACTAACACCGGGGAGCTGTTTTTT	CASTLLTNTGELFF
TRBV2	TRBJ2-7	NA	once	TGTGCCAGCAGTGAGCCAGGGACCTACGAGCAGTACTTC	CASSEPGTYEQYF
TRBV4-1	TRBJ2-2	TRBD1	NA	TGCGCCAGCAGCCAAGAGGCGACAGGGGCAGGGTCCGGGGAGCTGTTTTTT	CASSQEATGAGSGELFF
TRBV5-1	TRBJ1-3	TRBD1	NA	TGCGCCAGCAGCCTGGGACAGAAGAGCTCTGGAAACACCATATATTTT	CASSLGQKSSGNTIYF
TRBV30	TRBJ1-1	NA	NA	TGTGCCTTCTTCCGAAGGCCGGGCACTGAAGCTTTCTTT	CAFFRRPGTEAFF
TRBV9	TRBJ2-3	TRBD2	NA	TGTGCCAGCAGCCCTAGACTAGCGGGAGGCCGCCCAGATACGCAGTATTTT	CASSPRLAGGRPDTQYF
TRBV19	TRBJ1-2	TRBD1	NA	TGTGCCAGTGGGACAGGGGCTATCTATGGCTACACCTTC	CASGTGAIYGYTF
TRBV5-1	TRBJ2-7	TRBD1	NA	TGCGCCAGCAGCTTGGTGTTCCCCCCGGGACAGAACTACGAGCAGTACTTC	CASSLVFPPGQNYEQYF
TRBV19	TRBJ2-1	TRBD2	once	TGTGCCAGTAGTATGGAGGGGCGGGGGGGCATAAGACATGAGCAGTTCTTC	CASSMEGRGGIRHEQFF
TRBV28	TRBJ1-5	NA	NA	TGTGCCAGCAGTTTAGCCGGGACTACGAGCAATCAGCCCCAGCATTTT	CASSLAGTTSNQPQHF
TRBV6-1	TRBJ1-3	TRBD1	NA	TGTGCCAGCAGTGGGACAGGCATAAACTCTGGAAACACCATATATTTT	CASSGTGINSGNTIYF
TRBV10-3	TRBJ1-2	TRBD1	few	TGTGCCATCAGTGAGGCGGGACAGTGGTATGGCTACACCTTC	CAISEAGQWYGYTF
TRBV2	TRBJ2-7	NA	NA	TGTGCCAGCAGGGGGGGAGCCTACGAGCAGTACTTC	CASRGGAYEQYF
TRBV19	TRBJ2-2	NA	NA	TGTGCCAGTAGTATATCAGGGACCGGGGAGCTGTTTTTT	CASSISGTGELFF
TRBV7-3	TRBJ2-2	NA	NA	TGTGCCAGCAGCCCCGCGCTGACGGCGGGGAACACCGGGGAGCTGTTTTTT	CASSPALTAGNTGELFF
TRBV7-7	TRBJ2-3	TRBD2	NA	TGTGCCAGCAGCCTCCTAGCGGGGGAAAGGGCAGATACGCAGTATTTT	CASSLLAGERADTQYF
TRBV7-3	TRBJ2-1	TRBD2	NA	TGTGCCAGCAGCGCACTAGCGGGGGGAGTTGAGCAGTTCTTC	CASSALAGGVEQFF
TRBV6-5	TRBJ2-7	NA	NA	TGTGCCAGCAGTTACTCACCAGGGTTCCACGAGCAGTACTTC	CASSYSPGFHEQYF
TRBV5-1	TRBJ1-1	NA	NA	TGCGCCAGCAGCTTGGATACAGGGTCCACTGAAGCTTTCTTT	CASSLDTGSTEAFF
TRBV6-1	TRBJ2-5	TRBD1	once	TGTGCCAGCGTACGGGACAGACAAGAGACCCAGTACTTC	CASVRDRQETQYF
TRBV9	TRBJ1-1	NA	NA	TGTGCCAGCAGCGTAGGAGGGTCCTGGACGGAGAACACTGAAGCTTTCTTT	CASSVGGSWTENTEAFF
TRBV29-1	TRBJ1-2	TRBD1	NA	TGCAGCGTGCCTAAGACAGGGGGATATGGCTACACCTTC	CSVPKTGGYGYTF
TRBV7-6	TRBJ1-6	TRBD1	NA	TGTGCCAGCAGCTTGGACAGGAGGTCACCCCTCCACTTT	CASSLDRRSPLHF
TRBV6-5	TRBJ2-1	TRBD2	NA	TGTGCCAGCAGTTACTCGCTTGCCGGACTAGCGGGTGAGCAGTTCTTC	CASSYSLAGLAGEQFF
TRBV11-3	TRBJ1-2	NA	NA	TGTGCCAGCAGCCCAACATTCCAGGGGAGGGGGATCTATGGCTACACCTTC	CASSPTFQGRGIYGYTF
TRBV6-4	TRBJ2-2	NA	NA	TGTGCCAGCAGAAATACAGGGAAAGGGTCAATTTTGAACACCGGGGAGCTGTTTTTT	CASRNTGKGSILNTGELFF
TRBV7-9	TRBJ2-2	NA	few	TGTGCCAGCAGCTCCCAACGGGGGAGAGGCACCGGGGAGCTGTTTTTT	CASSSQRGRGTGELFF
TRBV2	TRBJ2-5	NA	NA	TGTGCCAGCAGTGACCAGGGAGAGACCCAGTACTTC	CASSDQGETQYF
TRBV6-1	TRBJ1-5	NA	NA	TGTGCCAGCAGTGAAAGGAGTGGGGCCGCTCAGCCCCAGCATTTT	CASSERSGAAQPQHF
TRBV21-1	TRBJ2-1	NA	NA	TGTGCCAGCAGCACATCCATTAGGACAGGGACGGGCCGGAGTAACAATGAGCAGTTCTTC	CASSTSIRTGTGRSNNEQFF
TRBV7-9	TRBJ1-1	NA	NA	TGTGCCAGCAGCCCGAGGGGGAGTTCGCGCACTGAAGCTTTCTTT	CASSPRGSSRTEAFF
TRBV5-5	TRBJ2-7	TRBD1	NA	TGTGCCAGCAGCTTGATATCCGGGACAGGCTACGAGCAGTACTTC	CASSLISGTGYEQYF